A selection of T cell receptor beta chains follows, all from one sample in a study of blood T cells in healthy people across ages. From the 5' RACE reads, TCRdb called clonotypes with MiXCR, one entry per CDR3 protein. The repertoire has some 1.8 million distinct CDR3 sequences, about 39% of them found once; the top ten carry 20% to 25%. Sequencing was performed on blood. The receptors were gathered from a human donor in good health. Both conserved end residues are part of each CDR3. The order of the fields is J gene, clone size, D gene, V gene, CDR3 DNA, CDR3 protein. A D gene is named only where the DNA matches it firmly. Clone size is not always given. Where it is, it says once, few, many or a class for expanded clones.

j_call: TRBJ2-1
clone_size: .
d_call: .
v_call: TRBV7-2
cdr3_nt: TGTGCCAGCAGCTTAGTGTATGGGGGGCGCAATGAGCAGTTCTTC
cdr3_aa: CASSLVYGGRNEQFF

j_call: TRBJ2-1
clone_size: .
d_call: TRBD1
v_call: TRBV9
cdr3_nt: TGTGCCAGCACCCTCAGGGAGACAGGGGTTTTTTTCGATGACAATGAGCAGTTCTTC
cdr3_aa: CASTLRETGVFFDDNEQFF

j_call: TRBJ1-2
clone_size: .
d_call: .
v_call: TRBV12-3/TRBV12-4
cdr3_nt: TGTGCCAGCAGTCCGGCCGGGTCTGTATATGGCTACACCTTC
cdr3_aa: CASSPAGSVYGYTF

j_call: TRBJ2-1
clone_size: .
d_call: TRBD2
v_call: TRBV2
cdr3_nt: TGTGCCAGCAGGGGGGGACTAGTTGGTGAGCAGTTCTTC
cdr3_aa: CASRGGLVGEQFF

j_call: TRBJ2-7
clone_size: .
d_call: .
v_call: TRBV28
cdr3_nt: TGTGCCAGCAGTTTCGGCCTGGTATTGAGGCGCGAGCAGTACTTC
cdr3_aa: CASSFGLVLRREQYF

j_call: TRBJ2-1
clone_size: few
d_call: TRBD1
v_call: TRBV6-2/TRBV6-3
cdr3_nt: TGTGCCAGCAGTTACTCGCAACAGGGGGCTAATGAGCAGTTCTTC
cdr3_aa: CASSYSQQGANEQFF

j_call: TRBJ2-1
clone_size: .
d_call: TRBD2
v_call: TRBV11-3
cdr3_nt: TGTGCCAGCAGCTATTCTAGCGGGGAGTTCGATGAGCAGTTCTTC
cdr3_aa: CASSYSSGEFDEQFF

j_call: TRBJ1-1
clone_size: few
d_call: .
v_call: TRBV6-6
cdr3_nt: TGTGCCAGCCGGAACACTGAAGCTTTCTTT
cdr3_aa: CASRNTEAFF

j_call: TRBJ1-1
clone_size: .
d_call: TRBD1
v_call: TRBV27
cdr3_nt: TGTGCCAGTAAACAGGGGAGGTGGGCTGAAGCTTTCTTT
cdr3_aa: CASKQGRWAEAFF

j_call: TRBJ1-2
clone_size: once
d_call: TRBD1
v_call: TRBV7-9
cdr3_nt: TGTGCCAGCAGCCCTGATAGTGACAGGGTCTATGGCTACACCTTC
cdr3_aa: CASSPDSDRVYGYTF

j_call: TRBJ2-6
clone_size: .
d_call: .
v_call: TRBV28
cdr3_nt: TGTGCCAGCAGTCCCCCCGGCCCAGGGCTGGGGGCCAACGTCCTGACTTTC
cdr3_aa: CASSPPGPGLGANVLTF

j_call: TRBJ2-5
clone_size: .
d_call: .
v_call: TRBV20-1
cdr3_nt: TGCAGTGCCACACGCGGATCTCGGGGGCAAGAGACCCAGTACTTC
cdr3_aa: CSATRGSRGQETQYF

j_call: TRBJ1-2
clone_size: .
d_call: .
v_call: TRBV7-2
cdr3_nt: TGTGCCAGCAGCTTATTAAGTAGAGGCTACACCTTC
cdr3_aa: CASSLLSRGYTF

j_call: TRBJ2-1
clone_size: .
d_call: .
v_call: TRBV5-1
cdr3_nt: TGCGCCAGCGCGCTCCGGACTGTCTACAATGAGCAGTTCTTC
cdr3_aa: CASALRTVYNEQFF

j_call: TRBJ2-1
clone_size: .
d_call: .
v_call: TRBV28
cdr3_nt: TGTGCCAGCACCACCGGCAGCATGGTAGGGAATGAGCAGTTCTTC
cdr3_aa: CASTTGSMVGNEQFF

j_call: TRBJ2-1
clone_size: once
d_call: .
v_call: TRBV7-3
cdr3_nt: TGTGCCAGCAGCTTGGACCAGGGTAACAATGAGCAGTTCTTC
cdr3_aa: CASSLDQGNNEQFF

j_call: TRBJ2-3
clone_size: once
d_call: TRBD2
v_call: TRBV20-1
cdr3_nt: TGCAGTGCTAGAGAATGGCGGGGGGTAGAAGATACGCAGTATTTT
cdr3_aa: CSAREWRGVEDTQYF

j_call: TRBJ2-5
clone_size: .
d_call: .
v_call: TRBV4-3
cdr3_nt: TGCGCCAGCAGCCAAGATCTCTGGGAGACCCAGTACTTC
cdr3_aa: CASSQDLWETQYF

j_call: TRBJ2-7
clone_size: .
d_call: TRBD1
v_call: TRBV4-3
cdr3_nt: TGCGCCAGCAGCCAAGAGAAGGGGGCTTGGGAGCAGTACTTC
cdr3_aa: CASSQEKGAWEQYF

j_call: TRBJ2-5
clone_size: .
d_call: .
v_call: TRBV28
cdr3_nt: TGTGCCAGCAGTTCCCATTCTGGGCAAGAGACCCAGTACTTC
cdr3_aa: CASSSHSGQETQYF